This entry lists 2 T cell receptor beta chains sequenced from one sample in a study of T cell responses to AZD1222 COVID-19 vaccine. TCRdb keeps only in-frame clones here, not all; method: immunoSEQ multiplex PCR. The sample shows some 150,000 clones, about 90% of them seen only once. This sample comprised peripheral blood, obtained 28 days after the second AZD1222 dose. The receptors stem from an adult who received the AZD1222 COVID-19 vaccine.

The chain is built from TRBV11-2 and TRBJ2-7; TRBD2 agrees at 9 bases. Germline V gene sequence: CDR1 SGHAT, CDR2 FQNNGV. CDR3 length: 15 residues. V shed 4 bases and J 2 bases; nucleotides not matched to a gene: 6. CDR3 in DNA: TGTGCCAGCAGCTCACTAGCGGGTCGACCCTACGAGCAGTACTTC. Its protein product is CASSSLAGRPYEQYF.

Only one count was recorded for this clone. This chain links TRBV6-5 with TRBJ2-1, with D tentatively TRBD1 or TRBD2 (5 bases each). The length of the CDR3 is 16 residues. Germline V gene lookup returns CDR1 MNHEY and CDR2 SVGAGI. Trimming pared 1 base from V and 8 bases from J, leaving 18 bases between. CDR3 sequence reads: CASSYFPEGSGYEQFF. The CDR3 DNA sequence: TGTGCCAGCAGTTACTTTCCCGAGGGGAGTGGGTATGAGCAGTTCTTC.